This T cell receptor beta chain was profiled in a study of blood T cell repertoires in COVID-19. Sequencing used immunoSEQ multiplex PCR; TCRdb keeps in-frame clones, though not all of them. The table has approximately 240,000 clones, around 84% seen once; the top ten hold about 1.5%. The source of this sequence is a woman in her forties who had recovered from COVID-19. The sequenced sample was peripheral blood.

CDR3 nucleotides: TGTGCCACCAGTACGGGGAGGCAACTACCCATGAACACTGAAGCTTTCTTT. It specifies CATSTGRQLPMNTEAFF. The chain uses TRBV24-1 and TRBJ1-1; D not resolved. Looked up from germline, CDR1 is KGHDR and CDR2 is SFDVKD. Trimming removed 6 bases at V and 0 bases at J, with 19 bases between. The CDR3 is 17 amino acids.